The T cell receptor beta chain described here comes from a study of cytomegalovirus exposure and HLA in healthy donors. Whole-study results and caveats: In a later analysis, several top co-occurrence clusters appeared linked to parvovirus B19, influenza, CMV and Epstein-Barr virus.

There are 11 residues in the CDR3. V was trimmed by 0 bases and J by 12 bases, leaving 9 bases between them. Germline CDR1 is SGHNT and CDR2 is YYREEE (reference sequence). In regard to this clone: Its antigen remains unknown.

Primers for the PCR totalled 60 Vbeta and 13 Jbeta. The repertoire was sequenced with immunoSEQ multiplex PCR; TCRdb's copy has only in-frame clones and lacks some. Its listing shows roughly 190,000 clones. The sequenced material came from PBMCs. The receptor's source is a young man in good health and CMV-seronegative. This sequence joins TRBV5-4 and TRBJ1-2; the D is unclear. CDR3 region: CASSLGPLDTF. In DNA, the CDR3 is TGTGCCAGCAGCTTGGGGCCGCTTGACACCTTC.